Given below is one TCR beta chain in context. Its antigen is still unknown. This record comes from a study of blood T cells in healthy people across ages. After removal of 2 bases from V and 4 bases from J, the junction contained 16 bases not matched to a gene. This CDR3 has 18 residues. Germline lookup yields CDR1 DFQATT and CDR2 SNEGSKA (reference sequence). Findings and caveats of the study: A strong correlation was seen between TCR beta diversity and naive T cell percentage.

A second PCR of 7 to 11 cycles used a sample-barcoded 5' primer and a J-beta primer mix. In TCRdb, the 5' RACE reads were re-called with MiXCR into one record per CDR3 protein. The table shows about 1.6 million distinct CDR3 sequences, with about 32% occurring only once. The gene calls are TRBV20-1 and TRBJ2-1; 8 nucleotides line up with TRBD2. The sequence was collected from a woman aged 25 to 45 in good health. The sample comprised blood. DNA of the CDR3: TGCAGTGCTAGACCTCCGGGCGGGGGGCAAAACCATTACAATGAGCAGTTCTTC. Translation: CSARPPGGGQNHYNEQFF.